This TCR beta chain was obtained from a study of shared clonotypes between healthy human individuals. Broader study findings: In contrast to clonotypes shared by all four donors, non-shared clonotypes had lower generation probabilities. Measured sharing among donors was expected to vary with sequencing depth.

Naive CD8 cells, CD45RO-negative and positively selected for CCR7, excluded terminally differentiated effector memory CD45RA+ cells. All participating donors were Caucasian adults from Nashville, Tennessee. The repertoire was sequenced with immunoSEQ multiplex PCR; TCRdb's copy has only in-frame clones and lacks some. The sample has hundreds of thousands of clones, about 96% seen once. The germline V gene encodes CDR1 MNHEY and CDR2 SMNVEV (reference sequence). The CDR3 is 14 residues long. The germline V and J ends were trimmed by 3 bases and 2 bases, with 11 bases remaining between them. To note about this clone: The antigen is unknown.

The chain uses TRBV27 and TRBJ2-7; D is unclear. Sample: naive CD8+ T cells sorted from blood. The receptor comes from a woman aged 25 to 39 in good health. The CDR3 loop is CASSFWGSAYEQYF. CDR3 sequence (DNA): TGTGCCAGCAGTTTCTGGGGATCGGCCTACGAGCAGTACTTC.